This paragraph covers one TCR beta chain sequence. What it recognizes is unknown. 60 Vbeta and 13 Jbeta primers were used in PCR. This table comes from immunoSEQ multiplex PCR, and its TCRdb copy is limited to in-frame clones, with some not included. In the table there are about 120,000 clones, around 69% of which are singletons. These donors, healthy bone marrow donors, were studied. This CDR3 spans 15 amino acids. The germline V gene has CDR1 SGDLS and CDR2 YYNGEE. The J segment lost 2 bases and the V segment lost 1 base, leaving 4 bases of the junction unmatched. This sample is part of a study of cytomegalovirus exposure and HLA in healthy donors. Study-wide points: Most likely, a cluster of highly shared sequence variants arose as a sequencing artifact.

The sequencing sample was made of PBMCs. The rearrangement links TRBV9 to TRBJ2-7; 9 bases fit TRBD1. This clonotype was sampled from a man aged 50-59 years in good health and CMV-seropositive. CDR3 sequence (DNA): TGTGCCAGCAGCGTAAGACAGGGGGGCACCTACGAGCAGTACTTC. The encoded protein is CASSVRQGGTYEQYF.